This is a list of T cell receptor beta chains from one sample in a study of blood T cell repertoires in COVID-19. Clones were read by immunoSEQ multiplex PCR, and TCRdb kept only the in-frame ones, dropping some. The sample includes 140,000 to 150,000 clones, just over 85% of them seen just once. The sequenced sample consisted of PBMCs or T cells enriched from blood (not recorded which). These receptor sequences come from a middle-aged man who had recovered from COVID-19. Each CDR3 is given with its conserved first and last residue. D genes are given only for firm matches. Expanded clones are given a class, and other clones once, few, many or no size at all.

clone_size: NA
d_call: TRBD1
j_call: TRBJ1-5
v_call: TRBV6-5
cdr3_aa: CASSSGYRGHQPQHF
cdr3_nt: TGTGCCAGCAGTTCAGGATACAGGGGGCATCAGCCCCAGCATTTT

clone_size: NA
d_call: TRBD2
j_call: TRBJ2-5
v_call: TRBV19
cdr3_aa: CASSISSGSVQETQYF
cdr3_nt: TGTGCCAGTAGTATCTCTAGCGGGAGTGTTCAAGAGACCCAGTACTTC

clone_size: NA
d_call: TRBD1
j_call: TRBJ1-5
v_call: TRBV5-1
cdr3_aa: CASSLLPSTGGGQPQHF
cdr3_nt: TGCGCCAGCAGCTTGTTGCCCTCAACAGGGGGCGGTCAGCCCCAGCATTTT

clone_size: NA
d_call: NA
j_call: TRBJ1-2
v_call: TRBV24-1
cdr3_aa: CATSDPPRGSYGYTF
cdr3_nt: TGTGCCACCAGTGATCCACCTCGGGGTTCCTATGGCTACACCTTC

clone_size: NA
d_call: NA
j_call: TRBJ2-2
v_call: TRBV5-4
cdr3_aa: CASSLDRVRTGELFF
cdr3_nt: TGTGCCAGCAGCTTGGACAGGGTGCGGACCGGGGAGCTGTTTTTT

clone_size: NA
d_call: NA
j_call: TRBJ1-1
v_call: TRBV6-5
cdr3_aa: CAMAQASVNTEAFF
cdr3_nt: TGTGCCATGGCCCAGGCATCGGTGAACACTGAAGCTTTCTTT

clone_size: NA
d_call: TRBD2
j_call: TRBJ2-1
v_call: TRBV13
cdr3_aa: CASSLAGGDEQFF
cdr3_nt: TGTGCCAGCAGTCTAGCGGGGGGAGATGAGCAGTTCTTC

clone_size: NA
d_call: NA
j_call: TRBJ2-5
v_call: TRBV30
cdr3_aa: CAWSHQGLPQETQYF
cdr3_nt: TGTGCCTGGAGTCACCAGGGACTTCCCCAAGAGACCCAGTACTTC

clone_size: NA
d_call: NA
j_call: TRBJ1-1
v_call: TRBV6-2/TRBV6-3
cdr3_aa: CASSFQGATEAFF
cdr3_nt: TGTGCCAGCAGTTTCCAGGGCGCCACTGAAGCTTTCTTT

clone_size: NA
d_call: NA
j_call: TRBJ1-2
v_call: TRBV3-1/TRBV3-2
cdr3_aa: CASSQDRGYGYTF
cdr3_nt: TGTGCCAGCAGCCAAGATCGGGGATATGGCTACACCTTC

clone_size: NA
d_call: TRBD1
j_call: TRBJ1-2
v_call: TRBV7-2
cdr3_aa: CASSPLQGTYGYTF
cdr3_nt: TGTGCCAGCAGCCCCCTACAGGGGACCTATGGCTACACCTTC

clone_size: NA
d_call: NA
j_call: TRBJ1-6
v_call: TRBV9
cdr3_aa: CASSPSSDSPLHF
cdr3_nt: TGTGCCAGCAGCCCGTCATCAGATTCACCCCTCCACTTT

clone_size: NA
d_call: TRBD1
j_call: TRBJ2-4
v_call: TRBV30
cdr3_aa: CAWRYRGQGKNIQYF
cdr3_nt: TGTGCCTGGAGATATCGGGGACAGGGCAAAAACATTCAGTACTTC

clone_size: once
d_call: TRBD1
j_call: TRBJ2-5
v_call: TRBV18
cdr3_aa: CASSPPRQGGGETQYF
cdr3_nt: TGTGCCAGCTCACCACCGAGACAGGGGGGAGGAGAGACCCAGTACTTC

clone_size: few
d_call: NA
j_call: TRBJ1-2
v_call: TRBV2
cdr3_aa: CASSEGAQGYTF
cdr3_nt: TGTGCCAGCAGTGAGGGGGCTCAAGGGTACACCTTC

clone_size: once
d_call: TRBD2
j_call: TRBJ2-2
v_call: TRBV7-2
cdr3_aa: CASSPSGGAPSGELFF
cdr3_nt: TGTGCCAGCAGCCCGAGCGGGGGGGCCCCTTCCGGGGAGCTGTTTTTT

clone_size: NA
d_call: NA
j_call: TRBJ1-2
v_call: TRBV20-1
cdr3_aa: CSASLQGGSGYTF
cdr3_nt: TGCAGTGCTAGTTTACAGGGAGGGTCTGGCTACACCTTC

clone_size: NA
d_call: TRBD1
j_call: TRBJ1-2
v_call: TRBV6-5
cdr3_aa: CASSRDRAGGYTF
cdr3_nt: TGTGCCAGCAGTAGGGACAGGGCGGGAGGCTACACCTTC

clone_size: few
d_call: NA
j_call: TRBJ1-4
v_call: TRBV7-9
cdr3_aa: CASSLGGAGEKLFF
cdr3_nt: TGTGCCAGCAGCTTAGGTGGGGCTGGTGAAAAACTGTTTTTT

clone_size: NA
d_call: NA
j_call: TRBJ1-1
v_call: TRBV5-4
cdr3_aa: CASLYKGKTEAFF
cdr3_nt: TGTGCCAGCCTCTACAAGGGGAAGACTGAAGCTTTCTTT

clone_size: NA
d_call: TRBD1
j_call: TRBJ2-2
v_call: TRBV2
cdr3_aa: CASKGTGGIVGELFF
cdr3_nt: TGTGCCAGCAAAGGGACAGGGGGAATAGTCGGGGAGCTGTTTTTT

clone_size: once
d_call: TRBD2
j_call: TRBJ2-5
v_call: TRBV25-1
cdr3_aa: CASSGGGPQETQYF
cdr3_nt: TGTGCCAGCAGTGGGGGGGGACCCCAAGAGACCCAGTACTTC

clone_size: NA
d_call: NA
j_call: TRBJ2-7
v_call: TRBV19
cdr3_aa: CASSIDPATFQYF
cdr3_nt: TGTGCCAGTAGTATAGACCCAGCGACTTTTCAGTACTTC

clone_size: few
d_call: TRBD2
j_call: TRBJ2-4
v_call: TRBV20-1
cdr3_aa: CSASNPGLVYIQYF
cdr3_nt: TGCAGTGCTAGTAATCCGGGACTAGTGTACATTCAGTACTTC

clone_size: NA
d_call: NA
j_call: TRBJ1-4
v_call: TRBV18
cdr3_aa: CATSAVATNEKLFF
cdr3_nt: TGTGCCACCTCGGCGGTTGCAACTAATGAAAAACTGTTTTTT

clone_size: NA
d_call: NA
j_call: TRBJ2-5
v_call: TRBV19
cdr3_aa: CASIQRERVGEETQYF
cdr3_nt: TGTGCCAGTATCCAACGGGAGCGGGTAGGTGAAGAGACCCAGTACTTC

clone_size: NA
d_call: NA
j_call: TRBJ2-7
v_call: TRBV5-4
cdr3_aa: CASSLKDSSYEQYF
cdr3_nt: TGTGCCAGCAGCTTGAAGGACAGCTCCTACGAGCAGTACTTC

clone_size: once
d_call: NA
j_call: TRBJ1-4
v_call: TRBV28
cdr3_aa: CASSLILTRGEKLFF
cdr3_nt: TGTGCCAGCAGCCTAATACTGACAAGGGGTGAAAAACTGTTTTTT

clone_size: NA
d_call: NA
j_call: TRBJ1-1
v_call: TRBV4-3
cdr3_aa: CASSQDFGGNTEAFF
cdr3_nt: TGCGCCAGCAGCCAAGATTTTGGCGGTAACACTGAAGCTTTCTTT

clone_size: NA
d_call: TRBD1
j_call: TRBJ1-5
v_call: TRBV10-3
cdr3_aa: CAISESKGGAGQPQHF
cdr3_nt: TGTGCCATCAGTGAGTCGAAAGGGGGCGCGGGTCAGCCCCAGCATTTT

clone_size: NA
d_call: NA
j_call: TRBJ1-1
v_call: TRBV5-1
cdr3_aa: CASSFVGSGDTEAFF
cdr3_nt: TGCGCCAGCAGCTTCGTGGGTTCAGGGGACACTGAAGCTTTCTTT

clone_size: NA
d_call: TRBD1
j_call: TRBJ1-2
v_call: TRBV19
cdr3_aa: CASSRDRGREGYTF
cdr3_nt: TGTGCCAGTAGTAGGGACAGGGGCAGAGAAGGCTACACCTTC

clone_size: few
d_call: NA
j_call: TRBJ2-7
v_call: TRBV28
cdr3_aa: CASSSYRVSEQYF
cdr3_nt: TGTGCCAGCAGTTCTTACAGGGTATCCGAGCAGTACTTC

clone_size: NA
d_call: TRBD1
j_call: TRBJ1-4
v_call: TRBV29-1
cdr3_aa: CSVEGTGREKLFF
cdr3_nt: TGCAGCGTTGAAGGGACAGGGAGGGAAAAACTGTTTTTT

clone_size: NA
d_call: TRBD1
j_call: TRBJ1-1
v_call: TRBV5-1
cdr3_aa: CASSSEVGGNTEAFF
cdr3_nt: TGCGCCAGCAGCTCAGAGGTAGGGGGCAATACTGAAGCTTTCTTT

clone_size: NA
d_call: TRBD1
j_call: TRBJ2-4
v_call: TRBV7-2
cdr3_aa: CASSLAGTGDFVLGKNIQYF
cdr3_nt: TGTGCCAGCAGCTTAGCAGGGACAGGGGATTTTGTTTTGGGCAAAAACATTCAGTACTTC

clone_size: NA
d_call: TRBD2
j_call: TRBJ2-5
v_call: TRBV2
cdr3_aa: CAGELAGEGTQYF
cdr3_nt: TGTGCCGGCGAACTAGCGGGAGAGGGGACCCAGTACTTC

clone_size: once
d_call: NA
j_call: TRBJ2-4
v_call: TRBV18
cdr3_aa: CASSPQPGATNIQYF
cdr3_nt: TGTGCCAGCTCACCTCAACCAGGGGCGACGAACATTCAGTACTTC

clone_size: NA
d_call: TRBD2
j_call: TRBJ2-1
v_call: TRBV18
cdr3_aa: CASSPTSGGRSYNEQFF
cdr3_nt: TGTGCCAGCTCCCCGACTAGCGGGGGCCGCTCCTACAATGAGCAGTTCTTC

clone_size: once
d_call: NA
j_call: TRBJ2-1
v_call: TRBV5-1
cdr3_aa: CASSPTSGTEQFF
cdr3_nt: TGCGCCAGCAGCCCCACTTCCGGGACAGAGCAGTTCTTC

clone_size: NA
d_call: NA
j_call: TRBJ2-1
v_call: TRBV6-5
cdr3_aa: CASSSQRVTYNEQFF
cdr3_nt: TGTGCCAGCAGTTCCCAACGCGTGACCTACAATGAGCAGTTCTTC

clone_size: few
d_call: NA
j_call: TRBJ1-2
v_call: TRBV20-1
cdr3_aa: CSAGLGGGYTF
cdr3_nt: TGCAGTGCCGGTTTGGGAGGTGGCTACACCTTC

clone_size: NA
d_call: TRBD1
j_call: TRBJ2-2
v_call: TRBV25-1
cdr3_aa: CASLGQGNTGELFF
cdr3_nt: TGTGCCAGCCTCGGACAGGGTAACACCGGGGAGCTGTTTTTT

clone_size: once
d_call: NA
j_call: TRBJ2-1
v_call: TRBV30
cdr3_aa: CACPGRRDYNEQFF
cdr3_nt: TGTGCCTGTCCGGGACGGCGGGACTACAATGAGCAGTTCTTC

clone_size: once
d_call: NA
j_call: TRBJ2-1
v_call: TRBV4-3
cdr3_aa: CASSPTRGRNEQFF
cdr3_nt: TGCGCCAGCAGCCCTACGCGGGGGCGGAATGAGCAGTTCTTC

clone_size: NA
d_call: TRBD1
j_call: TRBJ1-5
v_call: TRBV27
cdr3_aa: CASSLSYRGGQPQHF
cdr3_nt: TGTGCCAGCAGTTTATCGTACAGGGGAGGTCAGCCCCAGCATTTT

clone_size: once
d_call: NA
j_call: TRBJ1-2
v_call: TRBV19
cdr3_aa: CASSIPANYGYTF
cdr3_nt: TGTGCCAGTAGTATCCCCGCTAACTATGGCTACACCTTC

clone_size: NA
d_call: NA
j_call: TRBJ1-1
v_call: TRBV6-5
cdr3_aa: CASRTGGLAYTEAFF
cdr3_nt: TGTGCCAGCAGGACCGGGGGTCTGGCGTACACTGAAGCTTTCTTT

clone_size: few
d_call: NA
j_call: TRBJ2-1
v_call: TRBV27
cdr3_aa: CASNLGSPGHNEQFF
cdr3_nt: TGTGCCAGCAATCTGGGCAGCCCCGGCCACAATGAGCAGTTCTTC

clone_size: once
d_call: TRBD2
j_call: TRBJ2-1
v_call: TRBV19
cdr3_aa: CASSIVLAGYNEQFF
cdr3_nt: TGTGCCAGTAGTATAGTTCTAGCGGGCTACAATGAGCAGTTCTTC

clone_size: NA
d_call: TRBD2
j_call: TRBJ2-1
v_call: TRBV11-2
cdr3_aa: CASSFTLAALDEQFF
cdr3_nt: TGTGCCAGCAGCTTTACACTAGCGGCCTTGGATGAGCAGTTCTTC

clone_size: NA
d_call: NA
j_call: TRBJ1-1
v_call: TRBV18
cdr3_aa: CASSPAENTEAFF
cdr3_nt: TGTGCCAGCTCACCCGCGGAGAACACTGAAGCTTTCTTT

clone_size: once
d_call: NA
j_call: TRBJ1-2
v_call: TRBV5-1
cdr3_aa: CASSWSEPYGYTF
cdr3_nt: TGCGCCAGCAGTTGGTCAGAACCTTATGGCTACACCTTC

clone_size: once
d_call: NA
j_call: TRBJ1-2
v_call: TRBV2
cdr3_aa: CASSEEGPTGDGYTF
cdr3_nt: TGTGCCAGCAGTGAAGAGGGACCCACGGGGGATGGCTACACCTTC

clone_size: NA
d_call: TRBD1
j_call: TRBJ1-1
v_call: TRBV28
cdr3_aa: CASSLRQGMSEAFF
cdr3_nt: TGTGCCAGCAGTCTCAGACAGGGGATGTCTGAAGCTTTCTTT

clone_size: few
d_call: NA
j_call: TRBJ1-5
v_call: TRBV5-1
cdr3_aa: CASSHGAGDQPQHF
cdr3_nt: TGCGCCAGCAGCCATGGGGCGGGGGATCAGCCCCAGCATTTT

clone_size: few
d_call: TRBD2
j_call: TRBJ2-1
v_call: TRBV3-1/TRBV3-2
cdr3_aa: CASSEGLAGPNEQFF
cdr3_nt: TGTGCCAGCAGCGAGGGACTAGCGGGGCCCAATGAGCAGTTCTTC

clone_size: NA
d_call: TRBD1
j_call: TRBJ2-4
v_call: TRBV27
cdr3_aa: CASSQTGTGRFLAKNIQYF
cdr3_nt: TGTGCCAGCTCGCAAACCGGGACAGGGAGGTTCCTAGCCAAAAACATTCAGTACTTC

clone_size: once
d_call: NA
j_call: TRBJ1-5
v_call: TRBV4-3
cdr3_aa: CASSQDGSGNQPQHF
cdr3_nt: TGCGCCAGCAGCCAAGATGGGTCGGGAAATCAGCCCCAGCATTTT

clone_size: NA
d_call: NA
j_call: TRBJ2-2
v_call: TRBV4-1
cdr3_aa: CASSLPQGTGELFF
cdr3_nt: TGCGCCAGCAGCCTCCCGCAGGGGACCGGGGAGCTGTTTTTT